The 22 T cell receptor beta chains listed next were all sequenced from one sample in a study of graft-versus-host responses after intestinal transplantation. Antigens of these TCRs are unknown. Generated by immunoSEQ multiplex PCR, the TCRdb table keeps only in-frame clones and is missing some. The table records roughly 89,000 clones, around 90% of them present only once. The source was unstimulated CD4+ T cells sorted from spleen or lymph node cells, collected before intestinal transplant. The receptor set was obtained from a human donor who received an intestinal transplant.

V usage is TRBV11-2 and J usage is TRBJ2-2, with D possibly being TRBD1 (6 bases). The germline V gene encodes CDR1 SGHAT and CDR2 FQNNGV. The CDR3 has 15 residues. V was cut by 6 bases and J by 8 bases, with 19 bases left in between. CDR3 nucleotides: TGTGCCAGCAGTCCAAATACACAGGGTTTGGGGGAGCTGTTTTTT. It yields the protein CASSPNTQGLGELFF.

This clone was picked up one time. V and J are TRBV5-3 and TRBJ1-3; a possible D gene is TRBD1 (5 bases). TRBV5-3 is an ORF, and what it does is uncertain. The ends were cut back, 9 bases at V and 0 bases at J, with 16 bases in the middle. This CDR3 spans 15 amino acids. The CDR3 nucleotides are TGTGCCACGGGGGGGTTTCCACCCTCTGGAAACACCATATATTTT. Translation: CATGGFPPSGNTIYF.

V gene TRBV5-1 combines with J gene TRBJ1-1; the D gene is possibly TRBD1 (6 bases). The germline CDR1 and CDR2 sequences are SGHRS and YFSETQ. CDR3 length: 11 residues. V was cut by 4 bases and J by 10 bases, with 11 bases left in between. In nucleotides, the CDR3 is TGCGCCAGCAGCGAAGGGGGACCAGCTTTCTTT. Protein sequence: CASSEGGPAFF.

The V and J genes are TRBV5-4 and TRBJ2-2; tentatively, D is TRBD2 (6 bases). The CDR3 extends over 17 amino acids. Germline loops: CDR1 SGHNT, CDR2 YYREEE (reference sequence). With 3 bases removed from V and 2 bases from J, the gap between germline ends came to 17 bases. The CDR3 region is CASSSRSLATNTGELFF. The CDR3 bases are TGTGCCAGCAGCTCCAGGAGCCTAGCGACAAACACCGGGGAGCTGTTTTTT. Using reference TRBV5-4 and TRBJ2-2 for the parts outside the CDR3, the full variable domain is ETGVTQSPTHLIKTRGQQVTLRCSSQSGHNTVSWYQQALGQGPQFIFQYYREEENGRGNFPPRFSGLQFPNYSSELNVNALELDDSALYLCASSSRSLATNTGELFFGEGSRLTVL.

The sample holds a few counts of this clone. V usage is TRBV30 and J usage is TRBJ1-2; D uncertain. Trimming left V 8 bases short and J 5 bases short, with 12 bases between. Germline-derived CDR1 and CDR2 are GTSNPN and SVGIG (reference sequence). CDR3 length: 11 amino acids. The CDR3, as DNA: TGTGCCAGAGAGACGGGGTATGGCTACACCTTC. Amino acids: CARETGYGYTF. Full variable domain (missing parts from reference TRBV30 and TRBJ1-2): SQTIHQWPATLVQPVGSPLSLECTVEGTSNPNLYWYRQAAGRGLQLLFYSVGIGQISSEVPQNLSASRPQDRQFILSSKKLLLSDSGFYLCARETGYGYTFGSGTRLTVV.

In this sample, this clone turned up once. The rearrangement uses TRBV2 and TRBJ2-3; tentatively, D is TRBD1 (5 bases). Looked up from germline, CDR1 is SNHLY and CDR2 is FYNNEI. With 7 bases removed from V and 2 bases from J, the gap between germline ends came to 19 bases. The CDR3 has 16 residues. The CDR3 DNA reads TGTGCCAGCACCGGACCTCCTAGACAGAACACAGATACGCAGTATTTT. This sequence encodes CASTGPPRQNTDTQYF.

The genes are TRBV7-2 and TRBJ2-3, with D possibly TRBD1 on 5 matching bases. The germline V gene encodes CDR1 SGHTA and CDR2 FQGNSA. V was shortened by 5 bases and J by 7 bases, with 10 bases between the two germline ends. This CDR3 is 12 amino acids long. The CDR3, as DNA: TGTGCCAGCAGCCCGACAGAACATACGCAGTATTTT. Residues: CASSPTEHTQYF.

CDR3 nucleotide sequence: TGTGCCAGCAGTGAGTACAGGGGATATAGCAATCAGCCCCAGCATTTT. This gives the protein CASSEYRGYSNQPQHF. V usage is TRBV2 and J usage is TRBJ1-5; TRBD1 matches at 7 bases. CDR3 length equals 16 residues. The junction had 5 bases not matched to a gene; V was cut back by 3 bases and J by 0 bases. Germline lookup yields CDR1 SNHLY and CDR2 FYNNEI.

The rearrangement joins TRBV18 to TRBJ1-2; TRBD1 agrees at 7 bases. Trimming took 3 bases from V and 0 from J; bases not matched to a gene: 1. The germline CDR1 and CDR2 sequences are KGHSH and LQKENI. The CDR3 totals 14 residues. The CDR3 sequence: CASSPTGSNYGYTF. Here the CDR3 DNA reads TGTGCCAGCTCACCGACAGGGTCTAACTATGGCTACACCTTC.

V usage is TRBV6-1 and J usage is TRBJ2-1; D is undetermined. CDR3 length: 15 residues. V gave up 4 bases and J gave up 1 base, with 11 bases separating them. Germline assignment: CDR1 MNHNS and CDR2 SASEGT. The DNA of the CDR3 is TGTGCCAGCAGTGCCTGGGCAGCTTCCTACAATGAGCAGTTCTTC. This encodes CASSAWAASYNEQFF.

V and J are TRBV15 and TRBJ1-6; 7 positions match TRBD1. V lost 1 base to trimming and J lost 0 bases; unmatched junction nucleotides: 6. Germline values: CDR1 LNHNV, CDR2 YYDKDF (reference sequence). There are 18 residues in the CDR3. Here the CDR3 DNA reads TGTGCCACCAGCAGAGTTGAGGGACAGAGCTCCTATAATTCACCCCTCCACTTT. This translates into CATSRVEGQSSYNSPLHF.

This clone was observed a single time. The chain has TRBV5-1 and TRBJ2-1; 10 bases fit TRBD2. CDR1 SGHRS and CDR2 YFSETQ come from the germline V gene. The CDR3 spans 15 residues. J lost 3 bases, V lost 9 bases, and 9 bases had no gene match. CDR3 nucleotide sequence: TGCGCCACCAAATGGGGACTAGCGAGCTACAATGAGCAGTTCTTC. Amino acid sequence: CATKWGLASYNEQFF.

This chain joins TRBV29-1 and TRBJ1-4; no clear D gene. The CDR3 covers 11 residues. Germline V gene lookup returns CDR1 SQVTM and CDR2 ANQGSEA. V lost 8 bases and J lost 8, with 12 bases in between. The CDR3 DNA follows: TGCAGCATACGGACGGGGGAAAAACTGTTTTTT. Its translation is CSIRTGEKLFF. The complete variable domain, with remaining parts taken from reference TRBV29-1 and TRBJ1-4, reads SAVISQKPSRDICQRGTSLTIQCQVDSQVTMMFWYRQQPGQSLTLIATANQGSEATYESGFVIDKFPISRPNLTFSTLTVSNMSPEDSSIYLCSIRTGEKLFFGSGTQLSVL.

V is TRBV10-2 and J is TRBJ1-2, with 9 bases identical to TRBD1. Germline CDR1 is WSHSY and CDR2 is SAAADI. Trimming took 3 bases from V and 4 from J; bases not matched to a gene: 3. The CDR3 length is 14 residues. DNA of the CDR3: TGCGCCAGCAGTGAACAGGGGGCTGGCTATGGCTACACCTTC. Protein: CASSEQGAGYGYTF.

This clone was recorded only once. This CDR3 is CASNRGAVETQYF. CDR3 in DNA: TGTGCCAGCAATCGGGGAGCGGTGGAGACCCAGTACTTC. The V call is TRBV2, the J call TRBJ2-5; perhaps TRBD2 as D (5 bases). CDR1 and CDR2 (germline): SNHLY, FYNNEI. V was cut by 7 bases and J by 5 bases, with 14 bases left in between. The CDR3 covers 13 residues.

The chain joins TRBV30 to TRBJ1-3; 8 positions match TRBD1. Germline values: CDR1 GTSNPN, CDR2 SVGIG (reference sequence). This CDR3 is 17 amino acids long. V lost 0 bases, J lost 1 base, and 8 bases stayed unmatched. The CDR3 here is CAWSVRGRGLSGNTIYF. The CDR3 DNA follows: TGTGCCTGGAGTGTACGGGGCAGGGGGCTTTCTGGAAACACCATATATTTT.

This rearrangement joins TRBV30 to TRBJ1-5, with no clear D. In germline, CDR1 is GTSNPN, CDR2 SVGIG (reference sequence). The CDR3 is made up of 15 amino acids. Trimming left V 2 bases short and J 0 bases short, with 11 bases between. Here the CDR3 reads CAWSPPGYSNQPQHF. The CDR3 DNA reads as TGTGCCTGGAGTCCCCCAGGATATAGCAATCAGCCCCAGCATTTT.

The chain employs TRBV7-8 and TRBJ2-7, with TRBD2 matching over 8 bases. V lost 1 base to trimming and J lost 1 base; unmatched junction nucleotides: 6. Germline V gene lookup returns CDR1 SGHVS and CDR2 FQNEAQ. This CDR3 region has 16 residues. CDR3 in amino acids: CASSLGRLARSYEQYF. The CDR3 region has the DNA TGTGCCAGCAGCTTAGGGAGACTAGCGAGATCCTACGAGCAGTACTTC. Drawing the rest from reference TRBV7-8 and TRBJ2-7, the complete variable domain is GAGVSQSPRYKVAKRGQDVALRCDPISGHVSLFWYQQALGQGPEFLTYFQNEAQLDKSGLPSDRFFAERPEGSVSTLKIQRTQQEDSAVYLCASSLGRLARSYEQYFGPGTRLTVT.

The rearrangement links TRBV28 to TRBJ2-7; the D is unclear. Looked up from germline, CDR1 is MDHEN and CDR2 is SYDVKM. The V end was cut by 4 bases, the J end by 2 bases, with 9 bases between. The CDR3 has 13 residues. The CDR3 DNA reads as TGTGCCAGCAGTTCGGTTCGTCCCTACGAGCAGTACTTC. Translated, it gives CASSSVRPYEQYF.

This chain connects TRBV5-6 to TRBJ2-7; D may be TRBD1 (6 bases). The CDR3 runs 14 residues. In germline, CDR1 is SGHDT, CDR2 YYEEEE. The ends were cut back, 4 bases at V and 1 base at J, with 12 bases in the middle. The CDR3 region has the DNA TGTGCCAGCAGCCCAGACAGGTTTTCCTACGAGCAGTACTTC. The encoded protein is CASSPDRFSYEQYF.

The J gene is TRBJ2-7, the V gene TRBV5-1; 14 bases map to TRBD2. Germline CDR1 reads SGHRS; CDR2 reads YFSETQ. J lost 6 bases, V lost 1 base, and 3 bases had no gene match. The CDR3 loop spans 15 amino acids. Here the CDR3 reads CASSLPTSGRGEQYF. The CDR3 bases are TGCGCCAGCAGCTTGCCGACTAGCGGGAGGGGCGAGCAGTACTTC. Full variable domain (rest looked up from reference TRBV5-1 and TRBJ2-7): KAGVTQTPRYLIKTRGQQVTLSCSPISGHRSVSWYQQTPGQGLQFLFEYFSETQRNKGNFPGRFSGRQFSNSRSEMNVSTLELGDSALYLCASSLPTSGRGEQYFGPGTRLTVT.

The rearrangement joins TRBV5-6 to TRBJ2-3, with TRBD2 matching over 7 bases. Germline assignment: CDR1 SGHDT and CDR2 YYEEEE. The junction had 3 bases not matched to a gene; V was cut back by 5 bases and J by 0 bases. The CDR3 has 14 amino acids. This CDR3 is CASRYSGSTDTQYF. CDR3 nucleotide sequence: TGTGCCAGCAGATATAGCGGGAGCACAGATACGCAGTATTTT.